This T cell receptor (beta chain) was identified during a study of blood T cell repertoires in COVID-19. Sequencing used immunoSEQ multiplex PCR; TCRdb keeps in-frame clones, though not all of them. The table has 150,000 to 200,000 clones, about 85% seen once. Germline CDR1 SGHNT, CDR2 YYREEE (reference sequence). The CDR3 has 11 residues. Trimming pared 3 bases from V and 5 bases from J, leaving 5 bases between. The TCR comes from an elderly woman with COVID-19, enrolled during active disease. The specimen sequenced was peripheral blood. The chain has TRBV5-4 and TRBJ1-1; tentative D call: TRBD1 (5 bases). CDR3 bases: TGTGCCAGCAGCTACAGGACTGAAGCTTTCTTT. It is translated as CASSYRTEAFF.